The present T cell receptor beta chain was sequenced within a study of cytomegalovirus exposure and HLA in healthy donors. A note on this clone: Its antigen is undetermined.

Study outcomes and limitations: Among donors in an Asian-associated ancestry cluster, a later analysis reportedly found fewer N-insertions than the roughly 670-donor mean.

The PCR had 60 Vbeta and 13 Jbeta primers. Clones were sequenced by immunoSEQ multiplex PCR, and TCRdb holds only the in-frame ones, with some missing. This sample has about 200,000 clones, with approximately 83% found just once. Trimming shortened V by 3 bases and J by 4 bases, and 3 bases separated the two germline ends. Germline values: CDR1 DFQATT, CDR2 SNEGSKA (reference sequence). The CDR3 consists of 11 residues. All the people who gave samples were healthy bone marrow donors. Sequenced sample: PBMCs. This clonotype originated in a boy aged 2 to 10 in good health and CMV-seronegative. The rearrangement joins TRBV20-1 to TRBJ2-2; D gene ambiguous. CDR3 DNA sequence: TGCAGTGCTAGGCGCACCGGGGAGCTGTTTTTT. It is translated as CSARRTGELFF.